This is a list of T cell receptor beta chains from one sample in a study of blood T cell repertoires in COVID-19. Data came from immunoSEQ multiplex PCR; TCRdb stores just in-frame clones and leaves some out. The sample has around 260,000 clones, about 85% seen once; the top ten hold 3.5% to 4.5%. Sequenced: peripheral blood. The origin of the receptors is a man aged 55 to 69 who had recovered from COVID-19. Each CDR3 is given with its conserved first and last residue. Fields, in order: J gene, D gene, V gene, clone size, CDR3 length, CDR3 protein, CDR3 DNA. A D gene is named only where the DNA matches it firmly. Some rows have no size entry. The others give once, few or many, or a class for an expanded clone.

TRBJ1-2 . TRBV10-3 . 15 CAISREAGKNYGYTF TGTGCCATCAGTAGAGAGGCAGGGAAGAACTATGGCTACACCTTC
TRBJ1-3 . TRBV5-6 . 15 CASSLGGGSGNTIYF TGTGCCAGCAGCTTGGGCGGGGGCTCTGGAAACACCATATATTTT
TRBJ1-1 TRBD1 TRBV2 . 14 CASKSDRANTEAFF TGTGCCAGCAAATCGGACAGGGCGAACACTGAAGCTTTCTTT
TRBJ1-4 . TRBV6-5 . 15 CASSYASATNEKLFF TGTGCCAGCAGTTACGCCTCAGCAACTAATGAAAAACTGTTTTTT
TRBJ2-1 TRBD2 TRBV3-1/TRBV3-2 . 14 CASSHREAYNEQFF TGTGCCAGCAGCCATCGGGAGGCCTACAATGAGCAGTTCTTC
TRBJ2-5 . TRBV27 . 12 CASSTDSGTQYF TGTGCCAGCAGTACCGACAGTGGGACCCAGTACTTC
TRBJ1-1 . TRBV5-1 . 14 CAGKMHTSNTEAFF TGCGCCGGCAAGATGCACACGTCCAACACTGAAGCTTTCTTT
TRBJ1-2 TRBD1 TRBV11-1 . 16 CASSLDQGQGYYGYTF TGTGCCAGCAGCTTGGACCAGGGACAGGGGTACTATGGCTACACCTTC
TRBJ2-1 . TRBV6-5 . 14 CATQSLSSGNEQFF TGTGCCACCCAGTCTCTCTCCTCGGGGAATGAGCAGTTCTTC
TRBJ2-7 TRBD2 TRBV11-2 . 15 CASSLVAGDSYEQYF TGTGCCAGCAGCTTAGTAGCGGGGGATTCCTACGAGCAGTACTTC
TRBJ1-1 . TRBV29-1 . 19 CSVEERERGLLGMNTEAFF TGCAGCGTTGAGGAAAGAGAAAGGGGGTTGTTGGGAATGAACACTGAAGCTTTCTTT
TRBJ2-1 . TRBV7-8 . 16 CASSHPGAGAYNEQFF TGTGCCAGCAGCCACCCTGGGGCGGGGGCTTACAATGAGCAGTTCTTC
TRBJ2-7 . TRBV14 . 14 CASSQVDSVYEQYF TGTGCCAGCAGCCAAGTCGACAGCGTGTACGAGCAGTACTTC
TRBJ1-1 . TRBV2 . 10 CASRRQKAFF TGTGCCAGCAGGCGACAGAAAGCTTTCTTT
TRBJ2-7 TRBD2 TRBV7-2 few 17 CASSFIVPGTRVHEQYF TGTGCCAGCAGCTTCATAGTTCCGGGGACTAGAGTGCACGAGCAGTACTTC
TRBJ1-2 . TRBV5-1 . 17 CAISLEKMEVEGYGYTF TGCGCCATCTCCCTCGAAAAGATGGAGGTGGAGGGGTATGGCTACACCTTC